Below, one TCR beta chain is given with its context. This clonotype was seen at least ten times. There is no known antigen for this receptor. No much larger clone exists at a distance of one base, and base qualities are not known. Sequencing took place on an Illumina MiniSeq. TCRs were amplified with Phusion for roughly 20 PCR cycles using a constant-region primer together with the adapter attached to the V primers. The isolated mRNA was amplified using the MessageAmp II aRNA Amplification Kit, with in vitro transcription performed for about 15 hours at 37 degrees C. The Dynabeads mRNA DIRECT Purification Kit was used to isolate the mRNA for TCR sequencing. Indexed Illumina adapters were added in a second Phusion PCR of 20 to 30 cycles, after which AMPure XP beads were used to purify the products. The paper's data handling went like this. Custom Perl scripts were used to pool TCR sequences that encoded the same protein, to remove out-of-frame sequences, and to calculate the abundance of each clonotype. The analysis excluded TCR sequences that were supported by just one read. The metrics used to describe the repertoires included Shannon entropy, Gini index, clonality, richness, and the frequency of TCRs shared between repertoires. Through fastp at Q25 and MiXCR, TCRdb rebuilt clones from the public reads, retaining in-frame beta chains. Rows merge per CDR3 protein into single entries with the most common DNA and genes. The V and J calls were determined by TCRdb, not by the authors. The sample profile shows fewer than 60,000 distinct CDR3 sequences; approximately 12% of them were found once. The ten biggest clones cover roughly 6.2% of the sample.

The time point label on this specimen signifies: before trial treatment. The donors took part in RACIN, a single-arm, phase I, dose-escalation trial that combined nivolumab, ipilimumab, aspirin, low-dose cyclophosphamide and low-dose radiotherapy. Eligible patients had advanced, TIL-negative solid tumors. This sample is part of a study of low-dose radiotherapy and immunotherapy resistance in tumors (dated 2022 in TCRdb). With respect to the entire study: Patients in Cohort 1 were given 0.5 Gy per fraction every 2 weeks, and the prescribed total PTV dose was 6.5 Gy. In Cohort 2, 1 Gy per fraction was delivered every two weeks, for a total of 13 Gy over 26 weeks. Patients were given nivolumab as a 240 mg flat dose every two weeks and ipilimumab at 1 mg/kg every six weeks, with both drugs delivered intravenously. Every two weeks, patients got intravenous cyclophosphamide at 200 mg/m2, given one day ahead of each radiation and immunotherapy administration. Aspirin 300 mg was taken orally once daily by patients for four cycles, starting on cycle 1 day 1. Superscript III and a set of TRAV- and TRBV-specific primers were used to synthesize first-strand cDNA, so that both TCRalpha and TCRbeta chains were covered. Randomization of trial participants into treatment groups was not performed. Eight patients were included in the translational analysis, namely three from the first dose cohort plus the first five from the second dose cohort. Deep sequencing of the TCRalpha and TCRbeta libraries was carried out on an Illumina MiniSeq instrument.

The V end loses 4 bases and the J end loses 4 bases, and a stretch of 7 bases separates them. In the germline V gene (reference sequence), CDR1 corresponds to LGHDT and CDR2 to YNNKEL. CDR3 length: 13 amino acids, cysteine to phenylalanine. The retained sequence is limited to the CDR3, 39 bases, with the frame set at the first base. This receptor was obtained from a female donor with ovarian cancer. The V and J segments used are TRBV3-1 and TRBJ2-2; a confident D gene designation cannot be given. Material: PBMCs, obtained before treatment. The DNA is TGTGCCAGCAGCCGCCCGCTCACCGGGGAGCTGTTTTTT. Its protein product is CASSRPLTGELFF. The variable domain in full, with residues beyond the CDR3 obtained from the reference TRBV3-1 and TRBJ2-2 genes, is DTAVSQTPKYLVTQMGNDKSIKCEQNLGHDTMYWYKQDSKKFLKIMFSYNNKELIINETVPNRFSPKSPDKAHLNLHINSLELGDSAVYFCASSRPLTGELFFGEGSRLTVL.